The 32 T cell receptor beta chains below come from one sample, sequenced in a study of early T cells in non-severe SARS-CoV-2 infection. TCRdb itself ran the 5' RACE reads through MiXCR, one entry per CDR3 protein. The sample holds approximately 71,000 distinct CDR3 sequences; around an eighth are singletons and the top ten take roughly 2.5%. The starting material was whole blood, obtained at baseline. The receptor set was obtained from an adult who was a healthcare worker with PCR-confirmed SARS-CoV-2 infection or an uninfected control (not recorded which).

This clonotype was seen a few times. The rearrangement joins TRBV5-8 to TRBJ2-7; D gene ambiguous. This CDR3 comprises 12 residues. V lost 3 bases and J lost 2, with 6 bases in between. Per the germline V gene, CDR1 is SGHTS and CDR2 is YDEGEE. The CDR3 protein is CASSSPAYEQYF. The CDR3 DNA follows: TGTGCCAGCAGCTCCCCGGCCTACGAGCAGTACTTC.

This clonotype has more than one count but fewer than ten. This rearrangement joins TRBV12-3 or TRBV12-4 to TRBJ1-4; possible D gene TRBD1, 6 bases. The CDR3 runs 15 residues. V lost 1 base to trimming and J lost 6 bases, with 12 bases between them. The CDR3 nucleotides are TGTGCCAGCAGTTTAGGGACAGTGCGACATGAAAAACTGTTTTTT. Protein: CASSLGTVRHEKLFF.

The rearrangement joins TRBV6-5 to TRBJ1-5; no firm D call. The CDR3 is 14 amino acids. Deletions cut 4 bases from V and 5 bases from J, with 12 bases between. The germline V gene encodes CDR1 MNHEY and CDR2 SVGAGI. The CDR3 region has the DNA TGTGCCAGCAGTTCCCGTGGTTCGGATCAGCCCCAGCATTTT. It codes for CASSSRGSDQPQHF.

The chain employs TRBV9 and TRBJ2-5, with 11 bases that match TRBD1. Germline-derived CDR1 and CDR2 are SGDLS and YYNGEE. V dropped 3 bases and J dropped 4; count of bases not matched to a gene: 8. The CDR3 spans 16 residues. DNA of the CDR3: TGTGCCAGCAGCGGCCGGGACAGGGGGATCAGAGAGACCCAGTACTTC. It encodes CASSGRDRGIRETQYF.

J is TRBJ2-3 and V is TRBV18, with D possibly being TRBD1 (5 bases). The CDR3 length is 15 residues. The germline CDR1 and CDR2 sequences are KGHSH and LQKENI. V was shortened by 2 bases and J by 0 bases, with 9 bases between the two germline ends. The CDR3 sequence is CASSPAQDSTDTQYF. CDR3 bases: TGTGCCAGCTCACCAGCACAGGATAGCACAGATACGCAGTATTTT.

This rearrangement joins TRBV4-1 to TRBJ1-4; TRBD1 is a possible D gene (6 bases). CDR1 and CDR2 from the germline V gene are MGHRA and YSYEKL. The CDR3 has 16 amino acids. V lost 4 bases, J lost 1 base, and 13 bases lay in between. The CDR3 DNA is TGCGCCAGCAGCCTCGTAGCAGGGGTAACTAATGAAAAACTGTTTTTT. As protein: CASSLVAGVTNEKLFF.

This clonotype was counted between two and nine times. J is TRBJ2-7 and V is TRBV5-4; tentatively, D is TRBD1 or TRBD2 (5 bases each). The CDR3 is 13 residues long. Germline values: CDR1 SGHNT, CDR2 YYREEE (reference sequence). Trimming left V 0 bases short and J 4 bases short, with 8 bases between. The CDR3 reads CASSLGGEYEQYF. The CDR3, as DNA: TGTGCCAGCAGCTTGGGAGGGGAATACGAGCAGTACTTC. The full variable domain, with the rest looked up from reference TRBV5-4 and TRBJ2-7, is ETGVTQSPTHLIKTRGQQVTLRCSSQSGHNTVSWYQQALGQGPQFIFQYYREEENGRGNFPPRFSGLQFPNYSSELNVNALELDDSALYLCASSLGGEYEQYFGPGTRLTVT.

This chain joins TRBV29-1 and TRBJ2-7, with D uncertain. The V end lost 3 bases, the J end lost 0 bases, and 12 bases lay between the germline ends. Germline lookup yields CDR1 SQVTM and CDR2 ANQGSEA. This CDR3 has 14 residues. The CDR3 nucleotides are TGCAGCGTTGAGGAAGGTCAGAGCTCCTACGAGCAGTACTTC. Translating gives CSVEEGQSSYEQYF.

This clonotype was seen ten or more times. The chain uses TRBV7-9 and TRBJ1-1; D not certain. Between the trimmed V and J ends, which lost 3 bases and 2 bases, there was a span of 7 bases. The CDR3 consists of 13 residues. Germline V CDR1 and CDR2: SEHNR, FQNEAQ (reference sequence). The CDR3 coding sequence is TGTGCCAGCAGCTTCCGGGGAAACACTGAAGCTTTCTTT. The encoded protein is CASSFRGNTEAFF.

V usage is TRBV7-3 and J usage is TRBJ2-5; 9 nucleotides line up with TRBD2. Germline V CDR1 and CDR2: SGHTA, FQGTGA. This CDR3 is 15 amino acids long. Trimming took 5 bases from V and 2 from J; bases not matched to a gene: 6. Here the CDR3 reads CASSRGGAKQETQYF. The DNA for the CDR3 is TGTGCCAGCAGCCGCGGGGGGGCCAAGCAAGAGACCCAGTACTTC. The variable domain in full, completed from reference TRBV7-3 and TRBJ2-5, reads GAGVSQTPSNKVTEKGKYVELRCDPISGHTALYWYRQSLGQGPEFLIYFQGTGAADDSGLPNDRFFAVRPEGSVSTLKIQRTERGDSAVYLCASSRGGAKQETQYFGPGTRLLVL.

This clonotype was detected ten times or more. The chain links TRBV28 to TRBJ2-5; maybe TRBD1 (6 bases). Trimming removed 8 bases at V and 5 bases at J, with 15 bases between. Germline lookup yields CDR1 MDHEN and CDR2 SYDVKM. This CDR3 is built from 13 residues. CDR3 in amino acids: CASFRLRGETQYF. In nucleotides, the CDR3 is TGTGCCAGCTTCAGGCTAAGGGGGGAGACCCAGTACTTC.

This clonotype was seen ten or more times. The chain employs TRBV29-1 and TRBJ1-2; TRBD1 aligns across 7 bases. Germline V lookup: CDR1 SQVTM, CDR2 ANQGSEA. CDR3 length equals 13 residues. V gave up 8 bases and J gave up 3 bases; unmatched junction bases: 9. CDR3 sequence: CSFRHGTDYGYTF. In DNA, the CDR3 is TGCAGCTTTCGCCACGGGACAGACTATGGCTACACCTTC.

The chain is built from TRBV5-6 and TRBJ2-7, with D maybe TRBD1 (6 bases). The V end was cut by 0 bases, the J end by 3 bases, with 7 bases between. CDR1 and CDR2 (germline): SGHDT, YYEEEE. This CDR3 has 13 residues. Written as DNA, the CDR3 is TGTGCCAGCAGCTTGGGGGACAACTACGAGCAGTACTTC. The encoded protein is CASSLGDNYEQYF.

This chain uses TRBV6-1 with TRBJ2-3, with D unclear. The CDR3 runs 15 residues. The germline V gene has CDR1 MNHNS and CDR2 SASEGT. Trimming cost V 3 bases and J 1 base, with 11 bases left between them. As DNA, the CDR3 is TGTGCCAGCAGTGAGCCAGGCTCGGGCACAGATACGCAGTATTTT. It codes for CASSEPGSGTDTQYF.

This clonotype appeared many times. The chain has TRBV7-3 and TRBJ2-5, with 8 bases matching TRBD1. The CDR3 spans 16 residues. Germline CDR1 and CDR2: SGHTA and FQGTGA. V lost 6 bases to trimming and J lost 2 bases; unmatched junction nucleotides: 11. The CDR3 nucleotides read TGTGCCAGCAGTCGGGGAAGACAGGGGCTTCAAGAGACCCAGTACTTC. Its translation: CASSRGRQGLQETQYF.

V and J are TRBV24-1 and TRBJ1-3; D is ambiguous. This CDR3 is built from 11 residues. The V and J ends lost 5 bases and 3 bases respectively, with 1 base between them. CDR1 KGHDR and CDR2 SFDVKD come from the germline V gene. CDR3 in DNA: TGTGCCACCAGTGGTGGAAACACCATATATTTT. Translation gives CATSGGNTIYF.

This clonotype has a count of ten or more. The chain is built from TRBV29-1 and TRBJ2-5; D gene uncertain. This CDR3 comprises 12 residues. V lost 5 bases and J lost 4, with 11 bases in between. Per the germline V gene, CDR1 is SQVTM and CDR2 is ANQGSEA. CDR3 in DNA: TGCAGCGTTTTTAGTGGCGGAGAGACCCAGTACTTC. This gives the protein CSVFSGGETQYF.

There are many counts of this clonotype. The CDR3 nucleotides are TGTGCCAGCAGCGCCCTCCCCCGAAGGACTCCCTTACAGTACTTC. Protein product: CASSALPRRTPLQYF. The V call is TRBV11-2, the J call TRBJ2-7; perhaps TRBD2 as D (5 bases). Germline CDR1 reads SGHAT; CDR2 reads FQNNGV. This CDR3 is built from 15 residues. The V gene lost 5 bases and the J gene lost 10 bases, with 24 bases spanning the gap.

The V gene is TRBV20-1, the J gene TRBJ1-2, with D possibly matching TRBD1 (5 bases). Trimming removed 2 bases at V and 5 bases at J, with 12 bases between. Germline CDR1 and CDR2: DFQATT and SNEGSKA (reference sequence). CDR3 length: 13 residues. The CDR3: CSARQGSSYGYTF. In DNA form, the CDR3 reads TGCAGTGCTAGACAGGGATCTAGTTATGGCTACACCTTC.

The CDR3: CASSFGTGELFF. In nucleotides, the CDR3 is TGTGCCAGCAGCTTTGGAACCGGGGAGCTGTTTTTT. The chain joins TRBV7-3 to TRBJ2-2; D remains unclear. Germline loops: CDR1 SGHTA, CDR2 FQGTGA. This CDR3 region has 12 residues. V gave up 3 bases and J gave up 5 bases, with 4 bases separating them.

This clonotype was picked up many times. The chain carries TRBV4-1 and TRBJ2-5; TRBD2 aligns across 10 bases. This CDR3 contains 16 residues. CDR1 and CDR2 from the germline V gene are MGHRA and YSYEKL. The trim removed 1 base at V and 5 bases at J, leaving 7 bases unmatched. CDR3 sequence (DNA): TGCGCCAGCAGCCAAGTGCAAGCGGGGGGGCTCGAGACCCAGTACTTC. This codes for CASSQVQAGGLETQYF.

The chain carries TRBV5-5 and TRBJ2-1, with D tentatively TRBD1 (5 bases). The germline gives CDR1 SGHKS, CDR2 YYEKEE (reference sequence). V was trimmed by 1 base and J by 1 base, leaving 9 bases between them. This CDR3 is built from 15 residues. The CDR3 nucleotides are TGTGCCAGCAGCTTGTGGGGCGGATCCTACAATGAGCAGTTCTTC. Translated: CASSLWGGSYNEQFF.

CDR3 amino acids: CASSQVRAIGYYTEAFF. As DNA, the CDR3 is TGTGCCAGCAGCCAAGTGAGGGCCATAGGTTACTACACTGAAGCTTTCTTT. The V call is TRBV3-2, the J call TRBJ1-1. TRBV3-2 is listed as a pseudogene. The CDR3 loop spans 17 amino acids.

This clonotype was detected many times. This CDR3 is CASSLGIPTNEKLFF. DNA of the CDR3: TGTGCCAGCAGCTTAGGCATACCAACTAATGAAAAACTGTTTTTT. The chain employs TRBV7-9 and TRBJ1-4; D uncertain. Germline CDR1 and CDR2: SEHNR and FQNEAQ (reference sequence). The CDR3 extends over 15 amino acids. Trimming took off 1 base at V and 0 bases at J, with 6 bases between the two ends.

In its sample, this clonotype was seen a few times. The gene calls are TRBV9 and TRBJ2-5; 10 positions agree with TRBD1. Germline CDR1 and CDR2: SGDLS and YYNGEE. The CDR3 consists of 15 residues. V lost 3 bases to trimming and J lost 5 bases; unmatched junction nucleotides: 7. CDR3 in DNA: TGTGCCAGCAGCGCGACAGGGGGCTCTGGGGAGACCCAGTACTTC. It translates to CASSATGGSGETQYF.

Ten or more counts support this clonotype. J is TRBJ1-6 and V is TRBV20-1, with TRBD1 as a possible D gene (6 bases). Trimming shortened V by 6 bases and J by 6 bases, and 18 bases separated the two germline ends. Germline V CDR1 and CDR2: DFQATT, SNEGSKA (reference sequence). The CDR3 covers 15 residues. The CDR3 nucleotides are TGCAGTGCCCGGACAGCGGACAAATTTAATTCACCCCTCCACTTT. Protein sequence: CSARTADKFNSPLHF.

This clonotype has a count of ten or more. The rearrangement uses TRBV27 and TRBJ2-2; D gene unclear. Between the trimmed V and J ends, which lost 3 bases and 4 bases, there was a span of 9 bases. CDR1 and CDR2 from the germline V gene are MNHEY and SMNVEV (reference sequence). This CDR3 has 14 amino acids. The CDR3 DNA follows: TGTGCCAGCAGTTTTGGGGAAGGCACCGGGGAGCTGTTTTTT. Its protein is CASSFGEGTGELFF.

The chain uses TRBV6-5 and TRBJ2-3; D possibly matches TRBD1 or TRBD2 (6 bases each). The germline gives CDR1 MNHEY, CDR2 SVGAGI. This CDR3 is built from 12 residues. The V and J ends lost 7 bases and 13 bases respectively, with 18 bases between them. CDR3 residues: CASKGGSGGEYF. DNA for the CDR3: TGTGCCAGCAAAGGGGGGAGTGGTGGCGAGTATTTT.

This clonotype was counted ten times or more. The gene calls are TRBV6-5 and TRBJ2-5; the D is unclear. The CDR3 totals 13 residues. The germline gives CDR1 MNHEY, CDR2 SVGAGI. Trimming took 6 bases from V and 3 from J, leaving 11 bases between them. The CDR3 loop is CASSRSTEETQYF. As DNA, the CDR3 is TGTGCCAGCAGCCGATCGACCGAAGAGACCCAGTACTTC.

This clonotype was seen only a few times. V gene TRBV20-1 combines with J gene TRBJ2-1; TRBD2 matches 7 bases. V shed 0 bases, J shed 10 bases, and the junction held 15 bases outside the gene matches. From germline, CDR1 is DFQATT and CDR2 SNEGSKA (reference sequence). This CDR3 has 16 amino acids. The CDR3 loop is CSAREGRTRIGEEQFF. CDR3 DNA sequence: TGCAGTGCTAGAGAGGGAAGGACTAGGATAGGGGAAGAGCAGTTCTTC.

This clonotype was observed many times. This chain joins TRBV7-9 and TRBJ2-3; 10 nucleotides agree with TRBD2. Per the germline V gene, CDR1 is SEHNR and CDR2 is FQNEAQ (reference sequence). The ends lost 5 bases at V and 6 bases at J; junction bases unmatched: 17. The CDR3 extends over 18 amino acids. The CDR3 region is CASSKPSGGAAAPDTQYF. The CDR3 DNA reads TGTGCCAGCAGCAAACCCAGCGGGGGGGCAGCAGCGCCGGATACGCAGTATTTT.

The chain carries TRBV6-1 and TRBJ2-1; D ambiguous. The V and J ends lost 3 bases and 4 bases respectively, with 4 bases between them. The CDR3 is made up of 12 amino acids. Looked up from germline, CDR1 is MNHNS and CDR2 is SASEGT. The CDR3 coding sequence is TGTGCCAGCAGTGACAGGTACAATGAGCAGTTCTTC. Protein sequence: CASSDRYNEQFF.